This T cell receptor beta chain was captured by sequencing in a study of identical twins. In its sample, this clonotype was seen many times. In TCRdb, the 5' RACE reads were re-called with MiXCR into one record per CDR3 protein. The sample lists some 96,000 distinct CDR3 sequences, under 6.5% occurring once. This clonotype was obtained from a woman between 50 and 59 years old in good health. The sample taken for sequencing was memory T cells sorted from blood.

CDR3 DNA: TGTGCCAGCAGCCCACAGACAATCCGGCACGAGCAGTACGTC. This translates into CASSPQTIRHEQYV. The chain uses TRBV9 and TRBJ2-7; D remains ambiguous. The CDR3 extends over 14 amino acids. V was shortened by 4 bases and J by 5 bases, with 16 bases between the two germline ends. Per germline, CDR1 SGDLS and CDR2 YYNGEE.